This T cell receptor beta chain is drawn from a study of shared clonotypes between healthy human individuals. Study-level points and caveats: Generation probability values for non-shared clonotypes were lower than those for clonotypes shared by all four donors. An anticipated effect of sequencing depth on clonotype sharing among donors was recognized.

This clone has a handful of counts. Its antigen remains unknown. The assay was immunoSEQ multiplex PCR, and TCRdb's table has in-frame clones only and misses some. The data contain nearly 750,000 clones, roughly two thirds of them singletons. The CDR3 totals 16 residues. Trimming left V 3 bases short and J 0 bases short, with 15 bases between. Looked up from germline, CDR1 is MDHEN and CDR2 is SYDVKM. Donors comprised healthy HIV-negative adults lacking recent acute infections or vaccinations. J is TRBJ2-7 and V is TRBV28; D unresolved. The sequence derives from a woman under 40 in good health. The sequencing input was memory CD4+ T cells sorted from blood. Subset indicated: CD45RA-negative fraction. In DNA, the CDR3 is TGTGCCAGCAGTTTGGCCCAGACATACTCCTCCTACGAGCAGTACTTC. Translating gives CASSLAQTYSSYEQYF.